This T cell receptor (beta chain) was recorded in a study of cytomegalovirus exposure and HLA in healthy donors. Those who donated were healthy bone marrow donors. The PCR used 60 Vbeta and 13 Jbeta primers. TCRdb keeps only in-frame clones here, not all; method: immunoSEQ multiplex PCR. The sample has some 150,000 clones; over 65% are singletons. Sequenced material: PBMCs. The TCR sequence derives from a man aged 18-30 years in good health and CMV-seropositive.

This chain's CDR3 is CATVGTGGSYEQYF. In DNA form, the CDR3 reads TGTGCCACCGTAGGGACAGGGGGCTCCTACGAGCAGTACTTC. The chain combines TRBV6-5 with TRBJ2-7, with TRBD1 identical over 11 bases. From germline, CDR1 is MNHEY and CDR2 SVGAGI. V dropped 10 bases and J dropped 0; count of bases not matched to a gene: 5. This CDR3 comprises 14 residues.